This is a list of T cell receptor beta chains from one sample in a study of T cell changes during pregnancy in multiple sclerosis. Sequencing was performed with immunoSEQ multiplex PCR; in TCRdb, only in-frame clones are kept and a portion is missing. The sample consists of about 77,000 clones, around 91% of them appearing once. This specimen was peripheral blood, taken before pregnancy. The receptor source for this set is a female donor with multiple sclerosis, enrolled in a pregnancy study. The CDR3 runs from the conserved cysteine through the conserved F or W. The D gene is left open where the match is weak. Expanded clones get a size class; other rows say once, few or many, or leave the size out.

v_gene: TRBV6-1; abundance: -; j_gene: TRBJ2-7; d_gene: TRBD2; CDR3aa: CASSEELAGAYEQYF; CDR3nt: TGTGCCAGCAGTGAAGAGTTAGCGGGGGCATACGAGCAGTACTTC
v_gene: TRBV28; abundance: -; j_gene: TRBJ1-2; d_gene: TRBD1; CDR3aa: CASSDPDRGGPGRGYTF; CDR3nt: TGTGCCAGCAGTGACCCCGACAGGGGGGGGCCTGGCCGTGGCTACACCTTC
v_gene: TRBV4-1; abundance: -; j_gene: TRBJ2-2; d_gene: TRBD2; CDR3aa: CASSQEMTSGGAGELFF; CDR3nt: TGCGCCAGCAGCCAAGAAATGACGAGCGGGGGGGCCGGGGAGCTGTTTTTT
v_gene: TRBV11-2; abundance: -; j_gene: TRBJ2-2; d_gene: TRBD2; CDR3aa: CASSLWPGLAVNTGELFF; CDR3nt: TGTGCCAGCAGCTTATGGCCCGGACTAGCGGTGAACACCGGGGAGCTGTTTTTT
v_gene: TRBV5-5; abundance: once; j_gene: TRBJ2-7; d_gene: -; CDR3aa: CASSLFSPVYEQYF; CDR3nt: TGTGCCAGCAGCTTGTTTTCTCCGGTCTACGAGCAGTACTTC
v_gene: TRBV28; abundance: -; j_gene: TRBJ1-2; d_gene: -; CDR3aa: CASSFPGGERKGYGYTF; CDR3nt: TGTGCCAGCAGTTTTCCGGGGGGAGAAAGAAAGGGCTATGGCTACACCTTC
v_gene: TRBV7-8; abundance: -; j_gene: TRBJ2-7; d_gene: -; CDR3aa: CASSLARASDSTYEQYF; CDR3nt: TGTGCCAGCAGCTTAGCCCGAGCCAGCGACAGCACCTACGAGCAGTACTTC
v_gene: TRBV6-1; abundance: -; j_gene: TRBJ2-7; d_gene: -; CDR3aa: CASSESFDRLLYF; CDR3nt: TGTGCCAGCAGTGAAAGTTTTGACCGACTCTTGTACTTC
v_gene: TRBV9; abundance: -; j_gene: TRBJ2-7; d_gene: -; CDR3aa: CASSVGPGAHEQYF; CDR3nt: TGTGCCAGCAGCGTAGGGCCCGGAGCCCACGAGCAGTACTTC
v_gene: TRBV5-1; abundance: -; j_gene: TRBJ1-1; d_gene: -; CDR3aa: CASSLTGGMNTEAFF; CDR3nt: TGCGCCAGCAGCTTGACTGGCGGAATGAACACTGAAGCTTTCTTT
v_gene: TRBV28; abundance: -; j_gene: TRBJ1-4; d_gene: -; CDR3aa: CASSQPDRYNEKLFF; CDR3nt: TGTGCCAGCAGCCAACCCGACAGGTATAATGAAAAACTGTTTTTT
v_gene: TRBV12-5; abundance: -; j_gene: TRBJ1-1; d_gene: -; CDR3aa: CASETGSGNTEAFF; CDR3nt: TGTGCTAGTGAAACAGGGTCGGGGAACACTGAAGCTTTCTTT
v_gene: TRBV5-4; abundance: -; j_gene: TRBJ1-1; d_gene: TRBD1; CDR3aa: CASSLAGGSEAFF; CDR3nt: TGTGCCAGCAGCTTGGCAGGGGGGTCTGAAGCTTTCTTT
v_gene: TRBV25-1; abundance: -; j_gene: TRBJ2-5; d_gene: -; CDR3aa: CASAGTAEGGTQYF; CDR3nt: TGTGCCAGCGCAGGGACGGCCGAAGGGGGGACCCAGTACTTC
v_gene: TRBV27; abundance: -; j_gene: TRBJ2-5; d_gene: -; CDR3aa: CASSLLDGAETQYF; CDR3nt: TGTGCCAGCAGTTTGCTAGATGGGGCGGAGACCCAGTACTTC
v_gene: TRBV7-9; abundance: -; j_gene: TRBJ2-2; d_gene: -; CDR3aa: CASSPRARGAGELFF; CDR3nt: TGTGCCAGCAGCCCTCGGGCCAGGGGGGCCGGGGAGCTGTTTTTT
v_gene: TRBV7-2; abundance: -; j_gene: TRBJ1-5; d_gene: -; CDR3aa: CASSLQAGYNQPQHF; CDR3nt: TGTGCCAGCAGCTTACAGGCAGGGTACAATCAGCCCCAGCATTTT
v_gene: TRBV5-4; abundance: -; j_gene: TRBJ2-5; d_gene: TRBD2; CDR3aa: CASSPAGVGETQYF; CDR3nt: TGTGCCAGCAGCCCAGCGGGGGTTGGAGAGACCCAGTACTTC
v_gene: TRBV7-9; abundance: -; j_gene: TRBJ2-2; d_gene: -; CDR3aa: CASSLRRGDGELFF; CDR3nt: TGTGCCAGCAGCTTACGGAGGGGTGACGGGGAGCTGTTTTTT
v_gene: TRBV25-1; abundance: -; j_gene: TRBJ1-2; d_gene: TRBD1; CDR3aa: CASSEYRGGTGGYGYTF; CDR3nt: TGTGCCAGCAGTGAATATCGTGGCGGGACAGGTGGCTATGGCTACACCTTC
v_gene: TRBV6-1; abundance: -; j_gene: TRBJ2-7; d_gene: TRBD2; CDR3aa: CASVRAGGSYEQYF; CDR3nt: TGTGCCAGCGTCCGAGCGGGGGGCTCCTACGAGCAGTACTTC
v_gene: TRBV9; abundance: -; j_gene: TRBJ1-2; d_gene: -; CDR3aa: CASSDSLINYGYTF; CDR3nt: TGTGCCAGCAGCGACAGCCTGATTAACTATGGCTACACCTTC
v_gene: TRBV20-1; abundance: -; j_gene: TRBJ1-1; d_gene: -; CDR3aa: CSVGGYTEAFF; CDR3nt: TGCAGTGTCGGGGGGTACACTGAAGCTTTCTTT
v_gene: TRBV7-9; abundance: few; j_gene: TRBJ1-1; d_gene: -; CDR3aa: CASTSGGTTEAFF; CDR3nt: TGTGCCAGCACCTCGGGAGGGACCACTGAAGCTTTCTTT
v_gene: TRBV2; abundance: -; j_gene: TRBJ2-3; d_gene: -; CDR3aa: CASSEYSPTQYF; CDR3nt: TGTGCCAGCAGTGAATATTCCCCTACGCAGTATTTT
v_gene: TRBV19; abundance: -; j_gene: TRBJ1-4; d_gene: TRBD1; CDR3aa: CASRDTGGREKLFF; CDR3nt: TGTGCCAGTAGGGATACAGGGGGTCGAGAAAAACTGTTTTTT
v_gene: TRBV2; abundance: -; j_gene: TRBJ2-3; d_gene: -; CDR3aa: CASFGTSDTQYF; CDR3nt: TGTGCCAGCTTCGGGACTTCAGATACGCAGTATTTT